Below are 29 T cell receptor beta chains sequenced from a single sample in a study of T cell responses to AZD1222 COVID-19 vaccine. Data came from immunoSEQ multiplex PCR; TCRdb stores just in-frame clones and leaves some out. This sample yields fewer than 250,000 clones, of which 85% to 95% are seen a single time; 1% to 1.5% belongs to the top ten. This sample comprised peripheral blood, obtained on day 0 of AZD1222 vaccination. The receptors derive from an adult in good health.

V usage is TRBV18 and J usage is TRBJ1-1; 8 bases are a match to TRBD1. CDR1 and CDR2 (germline): KGHSH, LQKENI. The V gene end was trimmed by 0 bases and the J gene end by 1 base; junction bases not matched to a gene: 4. The CDR3 runs to 16 residues. The CDR3 reads CASSPPGQGSNTEAFF. For the CDR3, the DNA is TGTGCCAGCTCACCACCCGGACAGGGTTCGAACACTGAAGCTTTCTTT. The full variable domain, its missing parts supplied by reference TRBV18 and TRBJ1-1, is NAGVMQNPRHLVRRRGQEARLRCSPMKGHSHVYWYRQLPEEGLKFMVYLQKENIIDESGMPKERFSAEFPKEGPSILRIQQVVRGDSAAYFCASSPPGQGSNTEAFFGQGTRLTVV.

This chain joins TRBV27 and TRBJ1-6, with D tentatively TRBD1 (6 bases). This CDR3 is 17 amino acids long. Trimming took off 5 bases at V and 9 bases at J, with 23 bases between the two ends. CDR1 is MNHEY and CDR2 is SMNVEV in the germline V gene (reference sequence). The CDR3 protein is CASSLNPVGAGSSPLHF. CDR3 nucleotides: TGTGCCAGCAGTCTAAACCCGGTGGGGGCAGGGAGTTCACCCCTCCACTTT.

The chain carries TRBV30 and TRBJ1-1; D uncertain. Germline V gene sequence: CDR1 GTSNPN, CDR2 SVGIG (reference sequence). The CDR3 length is 12 residues. V gave up 1 base and J gave up 4 bases, with 7 bases separating them. The CDR3 DNA reads TGTGCCTGGAGTGGGACTCGCACTGAAGCTTTCTTT. The encoded protein is CAWSGTRTEAFF.

The V call is TRBV7-8, the J call TRBJ1-5; D ambiguous. CDR3 length: 13 amino acids. V was cut by 7 bases and J by 0 bases, with 7 bases left in between. Germline V lookup: CDR1 SGHVS, CDR2 FQNEAQ. CDR3 residues: CASTDHSNQPQHF. Here the CDR3 DNA reads TGTGCCAGCACAGATCATAGCAATCAGCCCCAGCATTTT.

In this sample, this clone turned up once. The CDR3 loop reads CASSYSRGDSPLHF. Here the CDR3 DNA reads TGTGCCAGCAGTTACTCGAGGGGAGATTCACCCCTCCACTTT. The chain recombines TRBV6-5 with TRBJ1-6; D may be TRBD1 (5 bases). Trimming stripped 0 bases from V and 8 bases from J, with 8 bases between. CDR1 and CDR2 from the germline V gene are MNHEY and SVGAGI. The CDR3 totals 14 residues.

On this clone itself: The junction shows a germline mismatch at one end, possibly a read error. The V and J genes are TRBV6-5 and TRBJ2-7; D is ambiguous. CDR1 is MNHEY and CDR2 is SVGAGI in the germline V gene. This CDR3 has 11 amino acids. The CDR3 sequence: CASSYSHEQYF. DNA for the CDR3: TGTGCCAGCAGTTACTCCCACGAGCAGTACTTC.

This clone was detected once. This chain uses TRBV28 with TRBJ2-7, with 7 bases matching TRBD2. This CDR3 has 16 amino acids. Germline V lookup: CDR1 MDHEN, CDR2 SYDVKM. J lost 6 bases, V lost 3 bases, and 14 bases had no gene match. DNA of the CDR3: TGTGCCAGCAGTTTTCTTGGGGGAGGGGCGGCTGGCGAGCAGTACTTC. It yields the protein CASSFLGGGAAGEQYF.

The genes are TRBV11-3 and TRBJ1-1, with TRBD1 matching 7 bases. V lost 5 bases to trimming and J lost 0 bases; unmatched junction nucleotides: 3. This CDR3 is built from 14 residues. Germline V lookup: CDR1 SGHNT, CDR2 YENEEA. Here the CDR3 DNA reads TGTGCCAGCAGCGACAGGGATATGAACACTGAAGCTTTCTTT. It translates to CASSDRDMNTEAFF.

The genes are TRBV5-6 and TRBJ1-2; 12 nucleotides line up with TRBD1. After removal of 3 bases from V and 5 bases from J, the junction contained 5 bases not matched to a gene. Looked up from germline, CDR1 is SGHDT and CDR2 is YYEEEE. The CDR3 contains 15 residues. The CDR3 coding sequence is TGTGCCAGCAGCTGGGGGACAGGGGGCGGTTATGGCTACACCTTC. Protein: CASSWGTGGGYGYTF.

The chain employs TRBV6-5 and TRBJ2-3, with D possibly being TRBD2 (6 bases). Germline V gene lookup returns CDR1 MNHEY and CDR2 SVGAGI. The CDR3 consists of 14 residues. The V end lost 6 bases, the J end lost 3 bases, and 13 bases lay between the germline ends. CDR3 sequence (DNA): TGTGCCAGCAGCCAAAACGGGGGTACAGATACGCAGTATTTT. This codes for CASSQNGGTDTQYF.

The V and J genes are TRBV18 and TRBJ1-1; TRBD1 agrees at 8 bases. Trimming removed 2 bases from V and 0 bases from J; junction bases left unmatched: 11. Germline CDR1 KGHSH, CDR2 LQKENI. The CDR3 has 18 amino acids. This chain's CDR3 is CASSPTSGGEGMNTEAFF. CDR3 nucleotides: TGTGCCAGCTCACCAACCTCAGGGGGCGAAGGGATGAACACTGAAGCTTTCTTT.

This chain joins TRBV10-1 and TRBJ1-2; 10 bases line up with TRBD1. CDR1 and CDR2 (germline): WNHNN, SYGVQD (reference sequence). CDR3 length equals 13 residues. The ends lost 0 bases at V and 10 bases at J; junction bases unmatched: 2. This chain's CDR3 is CASSESGTGVYTF. The CDR3 DNA follows: TGCGCCAGCAGTGAGTCGGGGACAGGGGTCTACACCTTC.

CDR3 DNA: TGTGCCAGCAGACTAGGGACCGCCGGCGAGCAGTACTTC. Translated: CASRLGTAGEQYF. The chain has TRBV7-9 and TRBJ2-7; D may match TRBD1 or TRBD2 (5 bases each). Germline-derived CDR1 and CDR2 are SEHNR and FQNEAQ (reference sequence). The CDR3 consists of 13 residues. Deletions cut 6 bases from V and 6 bases from J, with 15 bases between.

The rearrangement uses TRBV27 and TRBJ2-3, with D tentatively TRBD2 (6 bases). Germline CDR1 MNHEY, CDR2 SMNVEV (reference sequence). Trimming took off 5 bases at V and 0 bases at J, with 15 bases between the two ends. The CDR3 runs 16 residues. The CDR3 region has the DNA TGTGCCAGCAGTGCTCCCTTGGGGGGAAGCACAGATACGCAGTATTTT. Its protein is CASSAPLGGSTDTQYF.

The rearrangement links TRBV6-1 to TRBJ1-2; D gene ambiguous. The CDR3 length is 12 residues. Deletions cut 6 bases from V and 3 bases from J, with 8 bases between. CDR1 is MNHNS, CDR2 SASEGT, per germline. The CDR3: CASRLGDYGYTF. CDR3 nucleotides: TGTGCCAGCAGGCTCGGGGACTATGGCTACACCTTC.

This clone appeared a single time. The chain has TRBV7-3 and TRBJ2-7; D not certain. The CDR3 spans 13 residues. Germline CDR1 and CDR2: SGHTA and FQGTGA. The V gene lost 1 base and the J gene lost 4 bases, with 8 bases spanning the gap. The CDR3 DNA reads TGTGCCAGCAGCTTAAACTGGGGTTACGAGCAGTACTTC. It is translated as CASSLNWGYEQYF.

This chain connects TRBV5-1 to TRBJ1-1; 9 bases align to TRBD1. Losses at the gene ends were 0 bases for V and 7 bases for J; bases not matched to a gene: 10. Germline V gives CDR1 SGHRS, CDR2 YFSETQ. This CDR3 region has 16 residues. The CDR3 sequence is CASSLAGFTGGGEAFF. CDR3 DNA: TGCGCCAGCAGCTTGGCTGGCTTCACAGGGGGCGGTGAAGCTTTCTTT.

The chain links TRBV4-1 to TRBJ2-3; 9 bases line up with TRBD2. This CDR3 is built from 19 residues. Germline CDR1 MGHRA, CDR2 YSYEKL. V was clipped by 1 base and J by 2 bases; unmatched bases: 13. The CDR3 loop reads CASSQAGGGAFGNTDTQYF. The DNA of the CDR3 is TGCGCCAGCAGCCAAGCGGGCGGGGGGGCCTTCGGTAACACAGATACGCAGTATTTT.

The chain is built from TRBV3-1 (or the pseudogene TRBV3-2) and TRBJ2-3; no clear D gene. This CDR3 is built from 15 residues. Between the trimmed V and J ends, which lost 2 bases and 0 bases, there was a span of 9 bases. Per the germline V gene, CDR1 is LGHDT and CDR2 is YNNKEL (reference sequence). CDR3 in DNA: TGTGCCAGCAGCCAAAACGATCTTAGCACAGATACGCAGTATTTT. Protein: CASSQNDLSTDTQYF.

This chain uses TRBV2 with TRBJ2-5; tentative D call: TRBD2 (6 bases). CDR1 and CDR2 (germline): SNHLY, FYNNEI. The CDR3 covers 14 residues. The germline V and J ends were trimmed by 3 bases and 2 bases, with 10 bases remaining between them. The CDR3 DNA reads as TGTGCCAGCAGTGAGTTCGGGGGTCAAGAGACCCAGTACTTC. It yields the protein CASSEFGGQETQYF. The variable domain in full, with the rest retrieved from reference TRBV2 and TRBJ2-5, is EPEVTQTPSHQVTQMGQEVILRCVPISNHLYFYWYRQILGQKVEFLVSFYNNEISEKSEIFDDQFSVERPDGSNFTLKIRSTKLEDSAMYFCASSEFGGQETQYFGPGTRLLVL.

This clone was counted once. J is TRBJ1-2 and V is TRBV6-2 or TRBV6-3; 9 positions agree with TRBD1. The CDR3 spans 15 residues. Trimming removed 5 bases from V and 3 bases from J; junction bases left unmatched: 7. Germline V lookup: CDR1 MNHEY, CDR2 SVGEGT. This chain's CDR3 is CASSRDRERDYGYTF. The CDR3 DNA reads TGTGCCAGCAGTCGGGACAGGGAAAGGGACTATGGCTACACCTTC.

The chain recombines TRBV19 with TRBJ1-6, with D uncertain. The CDR3 has 14 amino acids. Germline V gene data show CDR1 as LNHDA and CDR2 as SQIVND (reference sequence). The ends were cut back, 0 bases at V and 6 bases at J, with 6 bases in the middle. The CDR3 loop is CASSIDGVNSPLHF. CDR3 DNA sequence: TGTGCCAGTAGTATAGATGGGGTTAATTCACCCCTCCACTTT.

The sample holds many counts of this clone. The chain uses TRBV28 and TRBJ2-3; D gene ambiguous. The V gene lost 3 bases and the J gene lost 1 base, with 8 bases spanning the gap. Germline assignment: CDR1 MDHEN and CDR2 SYDVKM. CDR3 length: 14 amino acids. CDR3 sequence: CASSFLSGTDTQYF. The CDR3 DNA follows: TGTGCCAGCAGTTTCCTTTCCGGCACAGATACGCAGTATTTT.

This chain connects TRBV7-9 to TRBJ2-5, with 7 bases fitting TRBD1. CDR3 size: 14 residues. Germline V gives CDR1 SEHNR, CDR2 FQNEAQ (reference sequence). V lost 5 bases and J lost 3; bases outside the gene matches: 6. The CDR3 coding sequence is TGTGCCAGCAGCCCCCAGGGGGAGAAAGAGACCCAGTACTTC. Amino acid sequence: CASSPQGEKETQYF.

The V gene is TRBV6-5, the J gene TRBJ1-1; perhaps TRBD1 as D (6 bases). Trimming removed 5 bases from V and 7 bases from J, with 20 bases in between. Germline V CDR1 and CDR2: MNHEY, SVGAGI. The CDR3 has 15 residues. CDR3 sequence reads: CASSPLIGGVNEAFF. The CDR3 nucleotides read TGTGCCAGCAGTCCCTTGATAGGGGGGGTTAATGAAGCTTTCTTT.

The rearrangement uses TRBV25-1 and TRBJ2-7; D might be TRBD1 (5 bases). Germline values: CDR1 MGHDK, CDR2 SYGVNS. V was clipped by 1 base and J by 2 bases, with 12 bases between them. The CDR3 spans 15 residues. CDR3 nucleotides: TGTGCCAGCAGTGAATCGACAGCTAGGGCCTACGAGCAGTACTTC. It codes for CASSESTARAYEQYF.

This clone was counted only a few times. The genes are TRBV9 and TRBJ1-3, with 10 bases aligning to TRBD1. CDR3 length: 14 residues. Germline values: CDR1 SGDLS, CDR2 YYNGEE. The J segment lost 6 bases and the V segment lost 3 bases, leaving 3 bases of the junction unmatched. The CDR3 is CASSEGQGKNTIYF. For the CDR3, the DNA is TGTGCCAGCAGCGAGGGACAGGGGAAAAACACCATATATTTT.

The CDR3 nucleotides read TGTGCCAGCAGCGTGGACGGAGTTGAACCCCTCCACTTT. Encoded protein: CASSVDGVEPLHF. The chain uses TRBV7-9 and TRBJ1-6; D unclear. Trimming pared 5 bases from V and 12 bases from J, leaving 14 bases between. CDR3 length equals 13 residues. The germline V gene encodes CDR1 SEHNR and CDR2 FQNEAQ (reference sequence).

This chain connects TRBV12-3 or TRBV12-4 to TRBJ1-5; D not certain. The CDR3 is made up of 13 amino acids. With 3 bases removed from V and 7 bases from J, the gap between germline ends came to 10 bases. CDR3 residues: CASSFGEWQPQHF. The CDR3, as DNA: TGTGCCAGCAGTTTTGGGGAATGGCAGCCCCAGCATTTT.